The 5 T cell receptor beta chains given below trace back to one sample, sequenced in a study of shared clonotypes between healthy human individuals. Only in-frame clones appear in the TCRdb table, and some are missing; sequencing was by immunoSEQ multiplex PCR. The repertoire holds a few million clones, roughly 92% seen once, with about 0.36% in the top ten. The sequenced sample was naive CD4+ T cells from PBMCs. Subset denoted: CD45RA+ positively selected. These receptors were collected from a man aged 18 to 29 in good health. Some clones in this sample may be carry-over from other donors' samples.

This chain connects TRBV5-1 to TRBJ2-1; D may be TRBD2 (6 bases). Germline values: CDR1 SGHRS, CDR2 YFSETQ. This CDR3 region has 15 residues. With 4 bases removed from V and 0 bases from J, the gap between germline ends came to 11 bases. Written as DNA, the CDR3 is TGCGCCAGCAGCGGGGGGACGAACTCCTACAATGAGCAGTTCTTC. It is translated as CASSGGTNSYNEQFF.

The chain has TRBV5-1 and TRBJ2-7; 8 nucleotides line up with TRBD1. This CDR3 region has 13 residues. The ends lost 5 bases at V and 3 bases at J; junction bases unmatched: 4. Germline CDR1 and CDR2: SGHRS and YFSETQ. In DNA form, the CDR3 reads TGCGCCAGCAGAGGGACAGGCCACTACGAGCAGTACTTC. Protein product: CASRGTGHYEQYF.

The chain joins TRBV7-7 to TRBJ2-7; TRBD2 might be the D (5 bases). The CDR3 spans 13 residues. Germline V gene data show CDR1 as SSHAT and CDR2 as FNYEAQ (reference sequence). V gave up 5 bases and J gave up 3 bases, with 11 bases separating them. CDR3 in amino acids: CASSEYGNYEQYF. CDR3 nucleotides: TGTGCCAGCAGCGAATACGGGAACTACGAGCAGTACTTC.

Comments on this clone: Other DNA sequences of this sample code for an identical CDR3. This chain joins TRBV5-1 and TRBJ2-3; D gene ambiguous. This CDR3 spans 12 amino acids. The V end was cut by 0 bases, the J end by 5 bases, with 4 bases between. Germline-derived CDR1 and CDR2 are SGHRS and YFSETQ. The CDR3 coding sequence is TGCGCCAGCAGCTTGGTGGGAGATACGCAGTATTTT. Its protein product is CASSLVGDTQYF.

The CDR3 nucleotides read TGTGCCAGCATCCCGAGCGGGAGGGCCCTTTCCGAGCAGTACTTC. It yields the protein CASIPSGRALSEQYF. The rearrangement links TRBV6-5 to TRBJ2-7; 10 bases fit TRBD2. The CDR3 has 15 residues. CDR1 is MNHEY, CDR2 SVGAGI, per germline. Trimming cost V 7 bases and J 6 bases; bases outside gene matches: 12.